The present TCR beta chain was sequenced within a study of early T cells in non-severe SARS-CoV-2 infection. The V and J ends lost 2 bases and 8 bases respectively, with 12 bases between them. Germline V gives CDR1 MNHEY, CDR2 SVGAGI. This CDR3 is built from 13 residues. Individual cDNA molecules were tagged with unique molecular identifiers, the study reported. TCRdb redid the calling of the 5' RACE reads with MiXCR, one entry per CDR3 protein. There are more than 20,000 distinct CDR3 sequences in the sample; around 5.1% occur only once, and 2.4% lies in the top ten. The table lists this clonotype with a few counts.

The sequence was obtained from an adult who was a healthcare worker with PCR-confirmed SARS-CoV-2 infection or an uninfected control (not recorded which). Sequencing was carried out using whole blood. The chain employs TRBV6-5 and TRBJ1-1, with no clear D. The CDR3 nucleotides read TGTGCCAGCAGTTACGGGCACTCGGGAGAAGCTTTCTTT. Translation: CASSYGHSGEAFF.